The clone carrying this T cell receptor (beta chain) was detected many times. The data derive from a study of blood T cells in healthy people across ages. With a J-beta primer mix and a sample-barcoded 5' primer, a second PCR ran roughly 6 to 12 cycles. MiXCR was run by TCRdb on the 5' RACE reads, yielding one entry per CDR3 protein. Among about 670,000 distinct CDR3 sequences listed, about 50% were seen once. The source is a woman older than 75 in good health. The specimen was blood.

CDR3 DNA sequence: TGTGCCAGCAGCCTTAAGACAGGGGGATGGCAAGAGACCCAGTACTTC. As protein: CASSLKTGGWQETQYF. The V gene is TRBV9, the J gene TRBJ2-5; 9 bases match TRBD1. The CDR3 has 16 amino acids. The germline gives CDR1 SGDLS, CDR2 YYNGEE. Trimming at V came to 4 bases and at J to 2 bases, leaving 9 bases not matched to a gene.